The 9 T cell receptor beta chains presented below share a single source sample, sequenced in a study of T cells in Graves' hyperthyroidism and ophthalmopathy (dated by TCRdb to the late 2010s). Library generation was performed with multiplex PCR. Sequenced on an Illumina HiSeq 2000. The TCR beta CDR3 regions were amplified from the RNA transcripts. The first round of RT-PCR for the TCR CDR3 was performed with the HTBI primer set and the Qiagen OneStep RT-PCR kit. The raw public reads went through TCRdb reprocessing: fastp at Q25, MiXCR clone calling, in-frame beta chains kept. Every distinct CDR3 protein forms one entry, paired with its most common genes and DNA. A total of a few hundred thousand distinct CDR3 sequences appear in this sample, about 13% of them only once. The ten top clones hold 4% to 6.5% of the sample. The sequencing input was blood. These receptors originate from a woman aged 18 to 35 with Graves' hyperthyroidism.

This clonotype was counted at least ten times. V usage is TRBV5-5 and J usage is TRBJ2-7; 12 bases agree with TRBD2. Germline loops: CDR1 SGHKS, CDR2 YYEKEE (reference sequence). There are 18 residues in the CDR3. After removal of 5 bases from V and 1 base from J, the junction contained 13 bases not matched to a gene. CDR3 sequence (DNA): TGTGCCAGCAGAAATCGACTAGCGGGAGTTAATCAATCCTACGAGCAGTACTTC. Translated, it gives CASRNRLAGVNQSYEQYF.

This sequence joins TRBV7-3 and TRBJ2-1, with 10 bases fitting TRBD2. V was pared by 4 bases and J by 1 base, with 22 bases of the junction left unmatched. The CDR3 is made up of 22 amino acids. Germline loops: CDR1 SGHTA, CDR2 FQGTGA. CDR3 coding DNA: TGTGCCAGCAGCTCCCCGTTAACCGGGACTAGCGTTGGTTTGGGGTCCTACAATGAGCAGTTCTTC. This sequence encodes CASSSPLTGTSVGLGSYNEQFF.

This clonotype appeared many times. The chain uses TRBV3-1 and TRBJ2-3, with 10 bases lining up with TRBD2. The CDR3 sequence is 16 residues long. V shed 4 bases, J shed 0 bases, and the junction held 4 bases outside the gene matches. Per germline, CDR1 LGHDT and CDR2 YNNKEL (reference sequence). CDR3 bases: TGTGCCAGCAGCCTAGGACTAGCGGCTAGCACAGATACGCAGTATTTT. As protein: CASSLGLAASTDTQYF.

This clonotype was seen repeatedly, ten times or more. A much larger clone differs from this one at a single base, so this may be a read error. The V call is TRBV7-8, the J call TRBJ1-2; TRBD1 matches 7 bases. The germline CDR1 and CDR2 sequences are SGHVS and FQNEAQ. V shed 5 bases and J 2 bases; nucleotides not matched to a gene: 2. The CDR3 contains 13 residues. Here the CDR3 reads CASSATGNYGYTF. The CDR3 bases are TGTGCCAGCAGCGCGACAGGGAACTATGGCTACACCTTC.

The CDR3 DNA is TGCGCCAGCAGCCAAGCGCGGACAGGGTGGTCTGGAAACACCATATATTTT. Its protein product is CASSQARTGWSGNTIYF. This chain joins TRBV4-3 and TRBJ1-3; 8 nucleotides align to TRBD1. The CDR3 has 17 amino acids. After removal of 1 base from V and 1 base from J, the junction contained 6 bases not matched to a gene. Germline CDR1 is LGHNA and CDR2 is YSLEER.

This clonotype was picked up many times. The chain combines TRBV11-2 with TRBJ2-7; D gene ambiguous. This CDR3 is built from 16 residues. Germline CDR1 is SGHAT and CDR2 is FQNNGV. The V gene lost 1 base and the J gene lost 0 bases, with 13 bases spanning the gap. The CDR3 bases are TGTGCCAGCAGCTTAGGTTCGGACGCAAGCTCCTACGAGCAGTACTTC. This translates into CASSLGSDASSYEQYF.

This clonotype was detected ten times or more. The chain uses TRBV28 and TRBJ1-1; possible D gene TRBD1, 6 bases. Deletions cut 3 bases from V and 0 bases from J, with 11 bases between. This CDR3 region has 15 residues. Germline CDR1 and CDR2: MDHEN and SYDVKM. The CDR3 reads CASSLYRAMNTEAFF. The CDR3 bases are TGTGCCAGCAGTTTGTACAGGGCCATGAACACTGAAGCTTTCTTT.

This clonotype was detected ten times or more. The chain combines TRBV28 with TRBJ1-1, with 10 bases identical to TRBD1. The CDR3 length is 16 residues. Per germline, CDR1 MDHEN and CDR2 SYDVKM. The V and J ends lost 4 bases and 3 bases, in that order; junction bases with no gene match: 8. As DNA, the CDR3 is TGTGCCAGCAGTTATACTCAGGGACAGGGGTACACTGAAGCTTTCTTT. This sequence encodes CASSYTQGQGYTEAFF.

This clonotype has ten or more counts. The rearrangement joins TRBV10-3 to TRBJ2-5; 13 nucleotides align to TRBD2. The V and J ends lost 11 bases and 2 bases, in that order; junction bases with no gene match: 2. Germline V lookup: CDR1 ENHRY, CDR2 SYGVKD. This CDR3 has 13 amino acids. The CDR3 loop reads CAVGLAGQETQYF. CDR3 bases: TGTGCCGTGGGACTAGCGGGGCAAGAGACCCAGTACTTC.